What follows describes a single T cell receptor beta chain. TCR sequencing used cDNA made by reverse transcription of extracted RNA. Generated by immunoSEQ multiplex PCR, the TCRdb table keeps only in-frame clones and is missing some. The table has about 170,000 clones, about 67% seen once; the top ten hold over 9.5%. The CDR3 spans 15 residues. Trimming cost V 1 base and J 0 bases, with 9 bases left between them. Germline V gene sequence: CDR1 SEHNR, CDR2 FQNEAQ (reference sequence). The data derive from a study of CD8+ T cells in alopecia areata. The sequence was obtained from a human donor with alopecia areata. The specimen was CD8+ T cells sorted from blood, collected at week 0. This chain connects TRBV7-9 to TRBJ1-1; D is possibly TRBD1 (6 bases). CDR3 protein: CASSLVQGVNTEAFF. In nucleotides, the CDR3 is TGTGCCAGCAGCTTAGTACAGGGAGTGAACACTGAAGCTTTCTTT. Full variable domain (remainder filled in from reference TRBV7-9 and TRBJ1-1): DTGVSQNPRHKITKRGQNVTFRCDPISEHNRLYWYRQTLGQGPEFLTYFQNEAQLEKSRLLSDRFSAERPKGSFSTLEIQRTEQGDSAMYLCASSLVQGVNTEAFFGQGTRLTVV.